This T cell receptor beta chain was captured in a study of Ad26.COV2.S vaccination and SARS-CoV-2 variants. For the study at large: Intramuscular Ad26.COV2.S at 5x10^10 or 1x10^11 viral particles.

This clone was counted once. Trimming took 6 bases from V and 2 from J; bases not matched to a gene: 6. Per the germline V gene, CDR1 is MNHNY and CDR2 is SVGAGI (reference sequence). The CDR3 covers 15 residues. Data came from immunoSEQ multiplex PCR; TCRdb stores just in-frame clones and leaves some out. The sample yields around 310,000 clones, under 90% seen once. As for treatment: about 20 received Ad26.COV2.S at low or high dose, single or two shots; about 5 received placebo; per-sample allocation not given. Vaccine and placebo recipients were sampled on day 63 after the first injection. The rearrangement uses TRBV6-6 and TRBJ2-5, with 10 nucleotides matching TRBD2. This receptor was obtained from a person aged 18-60 years who received the Ad26.COV2.S COVID-19 vaccine or a placebo. The sample consisted of peripheral blood, taken in a trial of Ad26.COV2.S vaccine versus placebo. CDR3 amino acids: CASRLAGNGQETQYF. DNA for the CDR3: TGTGCCAGCAGACTAGCGGGGAATGGGCAAGAGACCCAGTACTTC.